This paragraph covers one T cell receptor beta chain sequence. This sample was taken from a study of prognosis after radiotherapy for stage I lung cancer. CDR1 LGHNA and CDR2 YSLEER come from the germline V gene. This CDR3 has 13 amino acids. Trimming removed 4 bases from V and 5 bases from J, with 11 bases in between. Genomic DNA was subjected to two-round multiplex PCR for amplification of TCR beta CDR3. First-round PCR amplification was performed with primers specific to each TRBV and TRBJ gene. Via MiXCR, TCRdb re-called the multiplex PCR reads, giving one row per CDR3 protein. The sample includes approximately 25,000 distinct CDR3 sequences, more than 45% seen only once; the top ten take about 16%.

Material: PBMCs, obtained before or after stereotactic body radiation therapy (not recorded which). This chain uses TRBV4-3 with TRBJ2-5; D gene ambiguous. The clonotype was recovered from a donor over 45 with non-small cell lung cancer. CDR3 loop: CASSRVLGETQYF. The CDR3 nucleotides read TGCGCCAGCAGCCGGGTCCTAGGGGAGACCCAGTACTTC.